This entry is about one TCR beta chain. The antigen is unknown. TCRdb reanalysed the reads using MiXCR and keeps one entry per CDR3 protein. The profile shows approximately 110,000 distinct CDR3 sequences, approximately 45% of them singletons. This sample is part of a study of T cell repertoires in cytomegalovirus infection. The input for sequencing was CD8+ T cells from cultured PBMCs, taken from culture after CMV antigen stimulation. The TCR comes from a human donor in good health (CMV status not recorded). Some clones in this sample may be carry-over from other donors' samples.

For the CDR3, the DNA is TGTGCCAGCAGTTTAGACAGCCTAAACACTGAAGCTTTCTTT. Translation: CASSLDSLNTEAFF. The chain has TRBV12-3 or TRBV12-4 and TRBJ1-1; D remains unclear. The V gene lost 1 base and the J gene lost 2 bases, with 8 bases spanning the gap. This CDR3 comprises 14 residues.